This TCR beta chain was found in a study of spatial heterogeneity in lung cancer. Time point of the sample: blood at routine non-recurrence follow-up after resection. Each CDR3 protein gets one entry after TCRdb re-called the 5' RACE reads with MiXCR. The table has around 44,000 distinct CDR3 sequences, about 10% seen once; the top ten hold roughly 18%. This clonotype was obtained from a female donor with early-stage non-small cell lung cancer. Material: PBMCs, obtained at follow-up.

The CDR3 loop is CAWMAGPHTGELFF. The CDR3 region has the DNA TGTGCCTGGATGGCTGGGCCTCACACCGGGGAGCTGTTTTTT. The chain couples TRBV30 to TRBJ2-2; D uncertain. CDR3 size: 14 residues. The germline V gene encodes CDR1 GTSNPN and CDR2 SVGIG (reference sequence). V was pared by 4 bases and J by 3 bases, with 12 bases between. Complete variable domain (other parts from reference TRBV30 and TRBJ2-2): SQTIHQWPATLVQPVGSPLSLECTVEGTSNPNLYWYRQAAGRGLQLLFYSVGIGQISSEVPQNLSASRPQDRQFILSSKKLLLSDSGFYLCAWMAGPHTGELFFGEGSRLTVL.